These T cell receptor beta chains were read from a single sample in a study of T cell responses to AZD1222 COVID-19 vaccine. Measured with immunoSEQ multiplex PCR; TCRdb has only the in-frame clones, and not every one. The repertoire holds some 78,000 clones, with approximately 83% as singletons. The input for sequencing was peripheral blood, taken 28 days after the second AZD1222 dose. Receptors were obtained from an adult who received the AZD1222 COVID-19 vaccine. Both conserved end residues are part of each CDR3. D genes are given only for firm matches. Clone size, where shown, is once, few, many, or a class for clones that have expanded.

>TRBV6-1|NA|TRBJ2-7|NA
CASSEYELAGYIYEQYF
TGTGCCAGCAGTGAATATGAGTTGGCAGGGTATATCTACGAGCAGTACTTC
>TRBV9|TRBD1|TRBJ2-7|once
CASSVEGTGGTEQYF
TGTGCCAGCAGCGTAGAGGGGACAGGGGGTACCGAGCAGTACTTC
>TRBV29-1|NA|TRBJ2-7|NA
CSVEVPDTSDYEQYF
TGCAGCGTTGAAGTCCCGGACACATCAGACTACGAGCAGTACTTC
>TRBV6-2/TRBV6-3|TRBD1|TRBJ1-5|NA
CASSRPAGTGNQPQHF
TGTGCCAGCAGTCGACCCGCCGGGACAGGGAATCAGCCCCAGCATTTT
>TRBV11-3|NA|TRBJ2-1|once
CASSQKGGAVNYNEQFF
TGTGCCAGCAGCCAAAAAGGGGGGGCGGTGAACTACAATGAGCAGTTCTTC
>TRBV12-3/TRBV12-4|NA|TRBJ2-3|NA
CASSLMETDTQYF
TGTGCCAGCAGTTTAATGGAGACAGATACGCAGTATTTT
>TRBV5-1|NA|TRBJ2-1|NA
CASSLQRDNEQFF
TGCGCCAGCAGCCTTCAGCGAGACAATGAGCAGTTCTTC
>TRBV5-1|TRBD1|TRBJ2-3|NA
CASRTGAPTDTQYF
TGCGCCAGCCGGACAGGGGCCCCCACAGATACGCAGTATTTT
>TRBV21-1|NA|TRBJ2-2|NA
CASSKILAGGRRSRPGELFF
TGTGCCAGCAGCAAAATACTAGCGGGAGGGCGGAGGTCTCGGCCCGGGGAGCTGTTTTTT
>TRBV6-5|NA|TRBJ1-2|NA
CASRSQGWGYGYTF
TGTGCCAGCAGGTCACAGGGATGGGGCTATGGCTACACCTTC
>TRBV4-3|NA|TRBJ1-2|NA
CASSQDLAANYGYTF
TGCGCCAGCAGCCAAGATTTGGCGGCTAACTATGGCTACACCTTC
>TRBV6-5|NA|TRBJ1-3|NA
CASSYSNRGNTIYF
TGTGCCAGCAGTTACTCAAACCGCGGAAACACCATATATTTT
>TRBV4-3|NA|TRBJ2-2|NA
CASSQDELNTGELFF
TGCGCCAGCAGCCAAGATGAGCTGAACACCGGGGAGCTGTTTTTT
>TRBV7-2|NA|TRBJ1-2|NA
CASSLAHRGGYGYTF
TGTGCCAGCAGCTTAGCGCATCGGGGTGGCTATGGCTACACCTTC
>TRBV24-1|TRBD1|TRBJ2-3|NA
CATSEPGQATDTQYF
TGTGCCACCAGTGAACCGGGACAGGCTACAGATACGCAGTATTTT
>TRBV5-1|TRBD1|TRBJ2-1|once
CASSRDRGYNEQFF
TGCGCCAGCAGCCGGGACAGGGGGTACAATGAGCAGTTCTTC
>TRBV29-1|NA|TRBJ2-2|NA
CSVGGLSNTGELFF
TGCAGCGTTGGGGGACTCTCGAACACCGGGGAGCTGTTTTTT
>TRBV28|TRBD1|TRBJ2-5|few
CASSLEGWTGGETQYF
TGTGCCAGCAGTTTAGAAGGGTGGACAGGGGGAGAGACCCAGTACTTC
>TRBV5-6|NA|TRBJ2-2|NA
CASSPWAGELFF
TGTGCCAGCAGCCCATGGGCCGGGGAGCTGTTTTTT
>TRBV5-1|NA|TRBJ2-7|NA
CASSLAGAGSYEQYF
TGCGCCAGCAGCTTGGCCGGTGCAGGAAGCTACGAGCAGTACTTC
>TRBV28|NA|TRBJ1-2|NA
CASSNKPYGYTF
TGTGCCAGCAGCAACAAACCCTATGGCTACACCTTC
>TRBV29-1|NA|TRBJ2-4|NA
CSVDGPAGRSNIQYF
TGCAGCGTTGATGGGCCAGCCGGGCGCTCAAACATTCAGTACTTC
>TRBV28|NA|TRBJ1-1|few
CASIGQTNTEAFF
TGTGCCAGCATTGGACAGACGAACACTGAAGCTTTCTTT
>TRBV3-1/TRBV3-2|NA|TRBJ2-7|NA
CASKTDDSSYEQYF
TGTGCCAGCAAAACAGACGATAGCTCCTACGAGCAGTACTTC
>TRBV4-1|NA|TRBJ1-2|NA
CASSRTQDSYGYTF
TGCGCCAGCAGCCGGACACAGGATTCCTATGGCTACACCTTC
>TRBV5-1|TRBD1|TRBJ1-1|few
CASTRQGLDTEAFF
TGCGCCAGCACCAGACAGGGGTTGGACACTGAAGCTTTCTTT
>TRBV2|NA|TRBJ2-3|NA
CASSLPDTQYF
TGTGCCAGCTCTCTTCCAGATACGCAGTATTTT
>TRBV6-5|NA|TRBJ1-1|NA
CASSYGGEGTEAFF
TGTGCCAGCAGTTACGGCGGGGAAGGCACTGAAGCTTTCTTT
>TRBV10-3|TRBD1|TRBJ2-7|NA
CAISPGQGYEQYF
TGTGCCATCAGTCCGGGACAGGGCTACGAGCAGTACTTC
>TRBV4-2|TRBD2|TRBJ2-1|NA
CASSPGSSGIYNEQFF
TGTGCCAGCAGCCCCGGATCTAGCGGGATCTACAATGAGCAGTTCTTC
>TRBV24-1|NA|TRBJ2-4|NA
CATTLILAKNIQYF
TGTGCCACCACCTTAATCCTAGCCAAAAACATTCAGTACTTC
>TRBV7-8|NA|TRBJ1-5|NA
CASSVGNNQPQHF
TGTGCCAGCAGCGTCGGTAACAATCAGCCCCAGCATTTT
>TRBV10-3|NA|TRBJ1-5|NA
CAIEAGNGQPQHF
TGTGCCATCGAAGCGGGGAACGGGCAGCCCCAGCATTTT
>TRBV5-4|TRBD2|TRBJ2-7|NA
CASRMFGRGYEQYF
TGTGCCAGCCGCATGTTCGGGAGGGGCTACGAGCAGTACTTC
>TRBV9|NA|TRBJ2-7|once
CASSGGSYEQYF
TGTGCCAGCAGCGGAGGGAGCTACGAGCAGTACTTC
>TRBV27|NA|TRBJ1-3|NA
CASSLTQRDSGNTIYF
TGTGCCAGCAGTTTAACCCAAAGGGACTCTGGAAACACCATATATTTT
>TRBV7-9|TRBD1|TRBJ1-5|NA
CASSRGTGNQPQHF
TGTGCCAGCAGCCGTGGGACAGGTAATCAGCCCCAGCATTTT
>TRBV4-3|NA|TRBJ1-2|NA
CASSPLDWTYGYTF
TGCGCCAGCAGCCCCCTGGACTGGACCTATGGCTACACCTTC
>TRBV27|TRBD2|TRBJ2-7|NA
CASSLLASGSFYEQYF
TGTGCCAGCAGTTTATTAGCTAGCGGGAGCTTTTACGAGCAGTACTTC
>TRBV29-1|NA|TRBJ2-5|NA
CSVSTGAEETQYF
TGCAGCGTGAGTACTGGGGCCGAAGAGACCCAGTACTTC
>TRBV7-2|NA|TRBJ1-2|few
CASSIKPSRTANYGYTF
TGTGCCAGCAGTATAAAACCCTCGCGGACAGCTAACTATGGCTACACCTTC
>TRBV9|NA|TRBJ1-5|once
CASSVDPEPGNQPQHF
TGTGCCAGCAGCGTAGATCCAGAACCCGGCAATCAGCCCCAGCATTTT
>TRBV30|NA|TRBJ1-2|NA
CAWNLRPQGGYTF
TGTGCCTGGAATTTACGCCCCCAGGGAGGCTACACCTTC
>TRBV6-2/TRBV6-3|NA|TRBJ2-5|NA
CASSYGPLPQETQYF
TGTGCCAGCAGTTATGGCCCCCTGCCTCAAGAGACCCAGTACTTC
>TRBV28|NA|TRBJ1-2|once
CASSLRGVPIFSVNYGYTF
TGTGCCAGCAGCCTAAGAGGGGTTCCGATTTTTTCCGTAAACTATGGCTACACCTTC
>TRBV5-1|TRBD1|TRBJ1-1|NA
CASSLGAGGMNTEAFF
TGCGCCAGCAGCTTGGGGGCAGGGGGCATGAACACTGAAGCTTTCTTT
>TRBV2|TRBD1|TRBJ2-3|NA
CASSSQDRASTDTQYF
TGTGCCAGCAGTAGCCAGGACAGGGCTAGCACAGATACGCAGTATTTT
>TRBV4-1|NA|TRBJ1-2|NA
CASSQEWGLSNYGYTF
TGCGCCAGCAGCCAAGAATGGGGGCTAAGTAACTATGGCTACACCTTC
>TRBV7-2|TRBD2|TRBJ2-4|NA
CASSLPGGRAKNIQYF
TGTGCCAGCAGCCTCCCGGGGGGTCGGGCCAAAAACATTCAGTACTTC
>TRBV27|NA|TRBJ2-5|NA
CASSLLGFKTQYF
TGTGCCAGCAGTTTGCTAGGGTTTAAGACCCAGTACTTC
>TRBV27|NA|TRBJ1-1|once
CASTLRQGLTEAFF
TGTGCCAGCACCCTTAGGCAGGGTCTCACTGAAGCTTTCTTT
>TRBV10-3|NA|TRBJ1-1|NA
CAISGGENTEAFF
TGTGCCATCAGTGGGGGAGAGAACACTGAAGCTTTCTTT
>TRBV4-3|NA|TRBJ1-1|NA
CASSQDIPLGGITEAFF
TGCGCCAGCAGCCAAGACATCCCTCTGGGGGGGATCACTGAAGCTTTCTTT
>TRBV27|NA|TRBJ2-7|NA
CASSPVGLASVEQYF
TGTGCCAGCAGTCCCGTGGGGCTAGCCTCCGTCGAGCAGTACTTC
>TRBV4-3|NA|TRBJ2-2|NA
CASSQMGSAGELFF
TGCGCCAGCAGCCAAATGGGGTCGGCCGGGGAGCTGTTTTTT
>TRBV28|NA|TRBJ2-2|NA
CASRGRIGDTGELFF
TGTGCCAGCCGGGGCAGGATCGGCGACACCGGGGAGCTGTTTTTT
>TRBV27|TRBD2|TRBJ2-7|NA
CASSSPSSGRYGNEQYF
TGTGCCAGCAGTTCCCCCTCTAGCGGGAGATACGGAAACGAGCAGTACTTC
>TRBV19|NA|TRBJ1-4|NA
CASKVGPTNEKLFF
TGTGCCAGTAAGGTGGGGCCGACTAATGAAAAACTGTTTTTT
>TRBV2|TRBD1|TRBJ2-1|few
CASSPGTGGYNEQFF
TGTGCCAGCAGTCCCGGGACAGGGGGCTACAATGAGCAGTTCTTC
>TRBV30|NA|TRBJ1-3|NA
CAWSRRSGFGNTIYF
TGTGCCTGGAGTAGGAGAAGTGGGTTTGGAAACACCATATATTTT